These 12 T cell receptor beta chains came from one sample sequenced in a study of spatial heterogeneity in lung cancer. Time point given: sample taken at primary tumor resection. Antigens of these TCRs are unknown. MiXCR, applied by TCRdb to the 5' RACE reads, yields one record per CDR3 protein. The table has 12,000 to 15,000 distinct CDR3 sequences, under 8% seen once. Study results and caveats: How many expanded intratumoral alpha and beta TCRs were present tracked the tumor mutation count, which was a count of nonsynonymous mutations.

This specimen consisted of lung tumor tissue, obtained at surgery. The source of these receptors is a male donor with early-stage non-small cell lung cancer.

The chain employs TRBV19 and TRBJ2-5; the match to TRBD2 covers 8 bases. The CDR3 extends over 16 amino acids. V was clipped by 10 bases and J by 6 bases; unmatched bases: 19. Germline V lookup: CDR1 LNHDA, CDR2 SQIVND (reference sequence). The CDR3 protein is CAIPTLRGGRRKTQYF. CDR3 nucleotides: TGTGCCATACCAACGTTGCGCGGGGGGCGTCGGAAGACCCAGTACTTC.

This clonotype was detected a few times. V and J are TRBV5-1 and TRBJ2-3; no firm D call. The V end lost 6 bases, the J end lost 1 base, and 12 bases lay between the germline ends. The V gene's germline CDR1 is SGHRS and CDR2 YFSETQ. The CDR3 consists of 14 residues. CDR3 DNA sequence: TGCGCCAGCAATCGGAAGGAGTGCACAGATACGCAGTATTTT. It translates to CASNRKECTDTQYF.

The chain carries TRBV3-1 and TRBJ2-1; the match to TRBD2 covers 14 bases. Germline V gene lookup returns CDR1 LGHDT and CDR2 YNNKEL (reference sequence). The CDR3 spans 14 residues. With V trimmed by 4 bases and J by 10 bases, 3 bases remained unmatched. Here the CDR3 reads CASSRLAGGQEQFF. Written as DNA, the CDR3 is TGTGCCAGCAGCCGACTAGCGGGAGGGCAGGAGCAGTTCTTC.

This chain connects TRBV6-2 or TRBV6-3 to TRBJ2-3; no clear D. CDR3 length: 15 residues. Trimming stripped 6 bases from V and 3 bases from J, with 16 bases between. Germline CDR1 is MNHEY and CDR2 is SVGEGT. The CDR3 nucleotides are TGTGCCAGCAGCCGAGTGGAGACTCGTACAGATACGCAGTATTTT. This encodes CASSRVETRTDTQYF.

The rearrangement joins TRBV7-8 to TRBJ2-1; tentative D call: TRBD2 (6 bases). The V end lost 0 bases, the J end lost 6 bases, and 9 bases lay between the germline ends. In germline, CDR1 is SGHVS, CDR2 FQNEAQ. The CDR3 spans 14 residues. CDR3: CASSLAGGPNEQFF. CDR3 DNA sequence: TGTGCCAGCAGCTTAGCGGGAGGCCCCAATGAGCAGTTCTTC.

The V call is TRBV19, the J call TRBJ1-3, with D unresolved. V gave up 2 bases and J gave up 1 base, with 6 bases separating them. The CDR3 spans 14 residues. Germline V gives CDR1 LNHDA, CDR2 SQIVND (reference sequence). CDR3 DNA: TGTGCCAGTAGTATAAGAGGGTCTGGAAACACCATATATTTT. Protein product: CASSIRGSGNTIYF.

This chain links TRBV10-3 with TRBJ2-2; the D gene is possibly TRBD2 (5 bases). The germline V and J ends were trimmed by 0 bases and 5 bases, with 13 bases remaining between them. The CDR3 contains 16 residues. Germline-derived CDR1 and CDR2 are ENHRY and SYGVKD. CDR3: CAISESGGRSTGELFF. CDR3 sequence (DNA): TGTGCCATCAGTGAGTCTGGAGGCAGATCAACCGGGGAGCTGTTTTTT.

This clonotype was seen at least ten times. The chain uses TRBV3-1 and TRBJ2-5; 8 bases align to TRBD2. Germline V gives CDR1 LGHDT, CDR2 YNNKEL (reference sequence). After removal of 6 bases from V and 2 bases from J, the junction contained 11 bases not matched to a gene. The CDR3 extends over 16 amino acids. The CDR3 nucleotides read TGTGCCAGCAGTCAGGCCCCCACTAGCGGACAAGAGACCCAGTACTTC. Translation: CASSQAPTSGQETQYF.

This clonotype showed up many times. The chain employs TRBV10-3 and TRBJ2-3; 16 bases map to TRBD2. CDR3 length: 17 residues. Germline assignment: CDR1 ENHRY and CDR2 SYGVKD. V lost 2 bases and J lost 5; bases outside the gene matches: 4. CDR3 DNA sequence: TGTGCCATCAGTGAGGGGACTAGCGGGAGGGCCGGAGATACGCAGTATTTT. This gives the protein CAISEGTSGRAGDTQYF.

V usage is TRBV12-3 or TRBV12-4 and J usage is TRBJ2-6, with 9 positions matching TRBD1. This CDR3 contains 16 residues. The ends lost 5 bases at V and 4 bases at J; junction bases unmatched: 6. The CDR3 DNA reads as TGTGCCAGCAGTGTACAGGGGGCGGAGGGGGCCAACGTCCTGACTTTC. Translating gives CASSVQGAEGANVLTF.

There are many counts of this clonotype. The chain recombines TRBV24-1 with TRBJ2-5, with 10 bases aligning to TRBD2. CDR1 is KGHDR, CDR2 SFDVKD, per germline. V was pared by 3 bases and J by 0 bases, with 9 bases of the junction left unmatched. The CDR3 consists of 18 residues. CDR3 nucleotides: TGTGCCACCAGTGATCCGAGGCGGACTAGCGGCTACCAAGAGACCCAGTACTTC. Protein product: CATSDPRRTSGYQETQYF.

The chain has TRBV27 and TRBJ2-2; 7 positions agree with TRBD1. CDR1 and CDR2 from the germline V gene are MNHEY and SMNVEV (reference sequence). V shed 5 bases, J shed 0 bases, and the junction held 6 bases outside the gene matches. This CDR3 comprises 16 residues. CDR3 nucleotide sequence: TGTGCCAGCAGTACTTCCGGGACAGCGAACACCGGGGAGCTGTTTTTT. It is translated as CASSTSGTANTGELFF.